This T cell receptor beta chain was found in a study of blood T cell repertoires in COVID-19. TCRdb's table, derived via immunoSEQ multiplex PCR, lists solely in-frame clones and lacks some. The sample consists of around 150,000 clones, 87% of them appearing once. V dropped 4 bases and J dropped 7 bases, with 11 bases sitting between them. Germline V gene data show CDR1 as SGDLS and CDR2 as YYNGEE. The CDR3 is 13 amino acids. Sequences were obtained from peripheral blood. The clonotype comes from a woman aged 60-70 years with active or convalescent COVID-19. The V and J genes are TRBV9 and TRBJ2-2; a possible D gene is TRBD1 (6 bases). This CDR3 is CASSYRDNGELFF. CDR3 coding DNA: TGTGCCAGCAGCTACAGGGATAACGGGGAGCTGTTTTTT.